The 18 T cell receptor beta chains given below trace back to one sample, sequenced in a study of blood T cell repertoires in COVID-19. Using immunoSEQ multiplex PCR, the repertoire was profiled, and TCRdb retains in-frame clones only, with some absent. This table holds roughly 200,000 clones, around 80% found once. Specimen: peripheral blood. These receptor sequences come from a human donor in a cohort sampled during active COVID-19.

The V call is TRBV5-1, the J call TRBJ2-1; no definite D call. The V gene lost 4 bases and the J gene lost 1 base, with 9 bases spanning the gap. CDR3 size: 14 residues. CDR1 is SGHRS and CDR2 is YFSETQ in the germline V gene. CDR3 nucleotide sequence: TGCGCCAGCAGCAGTACTATGTCCTACAATGAGCAGTTCTTC. Residues: CASSSTMSYNEQFF.

V gene TRBV6-5 combines with J gene TRBJ2-7, with 8 bases that match TRBD2. Trimming removed 10 bases from V and 6 bases from J; junction bases left unmatched: 14. This CDR3 region has 14 residues. The V gene's germline CDR1 is MNHEY and CDR2 SVGAGI. This CDR3 is CATVTVAGGSEQYF. The CDR3 DNA reads TGTGCCACCGTAACCGTCGCGGGAGGTTCCGAGCAGTACTTC.

The chain carries TRBV19 and TRBJ1-2, with D uncertain. The CDR3 is 15 residues long. V was clipped by 3 bases and J by 8 bases, with 19 bases between them. From germline, CDR1 is LNHDA and CDR2 SQIVND (reference sequence). CDR3 sequence (DNA): TGTGCCAGTAGTATGGCTAACACTTCCCGGCGGGGCTACACCTTC. It yields the protein CASSMANTSRRGYTF.

The chain carries TRBV7-9 and TRBJ1-4; D perhaps matches TRBD1 (6 bases). The V gene lost 2 bases and the J gene lost 14 bases, with 15 bases spanning the gap. The CDR3 sequence is 13 residues long. Per germline, CDR1 SEHNR and CDR2 FQNEAQ (reference sequence). The CDR3: CASSLNREGGLFF. The CDR3 bases are TGTGCCAGCAGCTTAAACAGGGAAGGGGGTCTGTTTTTT.

This clone appeared many times. The chain recombines TRBV6-2 or TRBV6-3 with TRBJ2-1; TRBD2 is a possible D gene (6 bases). Deletions cut 1 base from V and 6 bases from J, with 7 bases between. Germline CDR1 MNHEY, CDR2 SVGEGT. This CDR3 is 13 amino acids long. The CDR3 nucleotides are TGTGCCAGCAGTTACTTGGGAGGCAATGAGCAGTTCTTC. This gives the protein CASSYLGGNEQFF.

This chain connects TRBV19 to TRBJ2-3; 12 bases fit TRBD2. The CDR3 contains 16 residues. Germline V gene sequence: CDR1 LNHDA, CDR2 SQIVND (reference sequence). V shed 5 bases, J shed 4 bases, and the junction held 7 bases outside the gene matches. CDR3 sequence reads: CASSPLAGGPADTQYF. CDR3 in DNA: TGTGCCAGTAGTCCTCTAGCGGGAGGGCCGGCAGATACGCAGTATTTT.

This chain uses TRBV27 with TRBJ2-5, with 12 bases identical to TRBD1. After removal of 7 bases from V and 7 bases from J, the junction contained 7 bases not matched to a gene. The CDR3 extends over 14 amino acids. CDR1 MNHEY and CDR2 SMNVEV come from the germline V gene (reference sequence). CDR3 nucleotides: TGTGCCAGCACCCCCGGGACAGGGGGCGGGACCCAGTACTTC. This codes for CASTPGTGGGTQYF.

The chain has TRBV5-1 and TRBJ2-3; the match to TRBD1 covers 9 bases. Trimming at V came to 4 bases and at J to 6 bases, leaving 3 bases not matched to a gene. The CDR3 spans 13 residues. Germline assignment: CDR1 SGHRS and CDR2 YFSETQ. The CDR3 DNA sequence: TGCGCCAGCAGCGAGACAGGGGGTGATACGCAGTATTTT. As protein: CASSETGGDTQYF.

The chain employs TRBV6-5 and TRBJ2-1; a possible D gene is TRBD2 (6 bases). The V end lost 6 bases, the J end lost 4 bases, and 10 bases lay between the germline ends. Germline CDR1 MNHEY, CDR2 SVGAGI. The CDR3 contains 13 residues. The CDR3 nucleotides read TGTGCCAGCAGCCACGGGGGTTACAATGAGCAGTTCTTC. Translation gives CASSHGGYNEQFF.

CDR3 protein: CASSPNRGGLIGPDTQYF. As DNA, the CDR3 is TGTGCCAGCTCACCGAACAGGGGGGGACTGATCGGCCCAGATACGCAGTATTTT. The rearrangement joins TRBV18 to TRBJ2-3; D perhaps matches TRBD1 (8 bases). The CDR3 totals 18 residues. The germline V and J ends were trimmed by 3 bases and 4 bases, with 23 bases remaining between them. Germline values: CDR1 KGHSH, CDR2 LQKENI.

J is TRBJ2-1 and V is TRBV27; no clear D. The CDR3 runs 17 residues. Trimming pared 2 bases from V and 0 bases from J, leaving 14 bases between. The V gene's germline CDR1 is MNHEY and CDR2 SMNVEV (reference sequence). CDR3 region: CASSLKPTVSSYNEQFF. CDR3 nucleotide sequence: TGTGCCAGCAGTTTAAAGCCGACTGTTAGCTCCTACAATGAGCAGTTCTTC.

This chain joins TRBV27 and TRBJ2-7; the D gene is possibly TRBD2 (6 bases). Germline loops: CDR1 MNHEY, CDR2 SMNVEV (reference sequence). The CDR3 totals 13 residues. With 4 bases removed from V and 3 bases from J, the gap between germline ends came to 10 bases. In DNA, the CDR3 is TGTGCCAGCAGTTCAGAGACTAGCTACGAGCAGTACTTC. Its translation is CASSSETSYEQYF.

The chain recombines TRBV6-6 with TRBJ1-1; possibly TRBD1 for D (6 bases). The CDR3 is made up of 15 amino acids. V was shortened by 6 bases and J by 5 bases, with 19 bases between the two germline ends. CDR1 and CDR2 from the germline V gene are MNHNY and SVGAGI (reference sequence). The CDR3 region is CASRTTGARGTEAFF. The CDR3 nucleotides are TGTGCCAGCAGAACAACCGGGGCAAGGGGGACTGAAGCTTTCTTT.

The chain recombines TRBV6-4 with TRBJ1-1, with 8 bases identical to TRBD1. The CDR3 runs 12 residues. The trim removed 6 bases at V and 8 bases at J, leaving 5 bases unmatched. Germline CDR1 and CDR2: MRHNA and SNTAGT. This CDR3 is CASRTTGGEAFF. The DNA for the CDR3 is TGTGCCAGCAGAACTACAGGGGGGGAAGCTTTCTTT.

In its sample, this clone was seen once. This chain uses TRBV6-4 with TRBJ1-6; no clear D. The ends were cut back, 2 bases at V and 10 bases at J, with 9 bases in the middle. Germline values: CDR1 MRHNA, CDR2 SNTAGT. This CDR3 comprises 13 residues. CDR3 in amino acids: CASSDLAGSPLHF. The CDR3, as DNA: TGTGCCAGCAGTGACCTGGCGGGGTCACCCCTCCACTTT.

The genes are TRBV27 and TRBJ2-7; D may be TRBD1 (6 bases). The CDR3 extends over 16 amino acids. From germline, CDR1 is MNHEY and CDR2 SMNVEV (reference sequence). With 8 bases removed from V and 2 bases from J, the gap between germline ends came to 22 bases. In DNA, the CDR3 is TGTGCCAGCTCCTCCGTCGCGGCAGGGGAAGCCTACGAGCAGTACTTC. Its protein is CASSSVAAGEAYEQYF.

The V gene is TRBV7-2, the J gene TRBJ2-3, with 12 bases matching TRBD2. The V segment lost 5 bases and the J segment 6 bases; nucleotides outside the gene matches: 12. The CDR3 spans 17 residues. CDR1 is SGHTA, CDR2 FQGNSA, per germline. The CDR3 reads CASSLGLAGLVMDTQYF. For the CDR3, the DNA is TGTGCCAGCAGCCTGGGACTAGCGGGCCTCGTGATGGATACGCAGTATTTT.

The CDR3 sequence: CAAGGHTRGSQPQHF. DNA for the CDR3: TGTGCCGCCGGGGGTCACACGAGGGGAAGTCAGCCCCAGCATTTT. The V call is TRBV19, the J call TRBJ1-5; possible D gene TRBD1, 5 bases. In germline, CDR1 is LNHDA, CDR2 SQIVND (reference sequence). V shed 11 bases and J shed 6 bases, with 23 bases lying between them. The CDR3 extends over 15 amino acids.